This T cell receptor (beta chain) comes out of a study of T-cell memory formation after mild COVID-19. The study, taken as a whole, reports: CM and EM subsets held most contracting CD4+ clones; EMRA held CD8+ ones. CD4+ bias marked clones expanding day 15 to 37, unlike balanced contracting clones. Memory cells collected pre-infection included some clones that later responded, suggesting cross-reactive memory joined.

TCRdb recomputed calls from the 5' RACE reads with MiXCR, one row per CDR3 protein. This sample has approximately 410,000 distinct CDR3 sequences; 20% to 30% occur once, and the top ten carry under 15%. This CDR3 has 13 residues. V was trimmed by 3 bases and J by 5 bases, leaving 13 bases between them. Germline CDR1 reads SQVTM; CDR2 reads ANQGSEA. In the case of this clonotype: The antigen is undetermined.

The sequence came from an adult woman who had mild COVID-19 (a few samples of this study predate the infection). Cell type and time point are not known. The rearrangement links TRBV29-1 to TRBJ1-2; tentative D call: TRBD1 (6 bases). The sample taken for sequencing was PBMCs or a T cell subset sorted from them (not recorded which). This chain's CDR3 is CSVDNREVYGYTF. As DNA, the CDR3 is TGCAGCGTTGACAACAGGGAGGTATATGGCTACACCTTC.